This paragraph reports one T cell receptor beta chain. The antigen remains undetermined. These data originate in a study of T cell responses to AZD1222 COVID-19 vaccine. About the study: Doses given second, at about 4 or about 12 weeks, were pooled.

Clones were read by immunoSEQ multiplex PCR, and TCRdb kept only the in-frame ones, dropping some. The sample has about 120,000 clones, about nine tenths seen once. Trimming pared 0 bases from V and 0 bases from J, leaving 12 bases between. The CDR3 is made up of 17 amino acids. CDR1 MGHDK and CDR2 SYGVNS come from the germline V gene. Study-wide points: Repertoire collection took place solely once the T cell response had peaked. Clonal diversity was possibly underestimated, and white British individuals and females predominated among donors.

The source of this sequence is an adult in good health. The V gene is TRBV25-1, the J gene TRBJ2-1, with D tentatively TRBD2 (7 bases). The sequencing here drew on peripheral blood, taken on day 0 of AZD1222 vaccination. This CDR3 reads CASSEYGGQSSYNEQFF. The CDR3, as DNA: TGTGCCAGCAGTGAATACGGGGGGCAGAGCTCCTACAATGAGCAGTTCTTC.